This entry lists 32 T cell receptor beta chains sequenced from one sample in a study of control samples from healthy donors and cancer patients. The repertoire was sequenced with immunoSEQ multiplex PCR; TCRdb's copy has only in-frame clones and lacks some. The repertoire has 90,000 or so clones, around four fifths of them found once; the top ten carry roughly 19%. Specimen: blood. These receptors all come from a man aged 25-45 years in good health.

The rearrangement uses TRBV6-6 and TRBJ1-2; D unclear. This CDR3 contains 13 residues. Per the germline V gene, CDR1 is MNHNY and CDR2 is SVGAGI (reference sequence). V was shortened by 2 bases and J by 1 base, with 5 bases between the two germline ends. The CDR3 sequence: CASSYDGNYGYTF. CDR3 coding DNA: TGTGCCAGCAGTTACGACGGTAACTATGGCTACACCTTC.

This clone has more than one count but fewer than ten. The chain uses TRBV28 and TRBJ1-1; D unresolved. Germline CDR1 and CDR2: MDHEN and SYDVKM. The V end was cut by 4 bases, the J end by 7 bases, with 13 bases between. The CDR3 loop spans 13 amino acids. The CDR3 region is CASSSNGIFEAFF. For the CDR3, the DNA is TGTGCCAGCAGTTCCAACGGGATTTTTGAAGCTTTCTTT. Based on the CDR3 plus reference TRBV28 and TRBJ1-1, the full variable domain is DVKVTQSSRYLVKRTGEKVFLECVQDMDHENMFWYRQDPGLGLRLIYFSYDVKMKEKGDIPEGYSVSREKKERFSLILESASTNQTSMYLCASSSNGIFEAFFGQGTRLTVV.

This clone occurred once. This rearrangement joins TRBV15 to TRBJ1-2; D perhaps matches TRBD1 (5 bases). The CDR3 contains 16 residues. V lost 3 bases, J lost 5 bases, and 19 bases lay in between. Germline loops: CDR1 LNHNV, CDR2 YYDKDF (reference sequence). CDR3 residues: CATSSLRSRELYGYTF. CDR3 sequence (DNA): TGTGCCACCAGCAGCCTGCGTTCCAGGGAGCTTTATGGCTACACCTTC.

V usage is TRBV27 and J usage is TRBJ1-4, with D maybe TRBD1 (5 bases). This CDR3 contains 13 residues. V dropped 7 bases and J dropped 10 bases, with 16 bases sitting between them. The V gene's germline CDR1 is MNHEY and CDR2 SMNVEV (reference sequence). Written as DNA, the CDR3 is TGTGCCAGCACCGGGACCAATACGGGAAAACTGTTTTTT. It yields the protein CASTGTNTGKLFF. Drawing the rest from reference TRBV27 and TRBJ1-4, the complete variable domain is EAQVTQNPRYLITVTGKKLTVTCSQNMNHEYMSWYRQDPGLGLRQIYYSMNVEVTDKGDVPEGYKVSRKEKRNFPLILESPSPNQTSLYFCASTGTNTGKLFFGSGTQLSVL.

The chain couples TRBV28 to TRBJ1-5; D perhaps matches TRBD1 (6 bases). In germline, CDR1 is MDHEN, CDR2 SYDVKM. The length of the CDR3 is 15 residues. Trimming pared 5 bases from V and 6 bases from J, leaving 17 bases between. DNA of the CDR3: TGTGCCAGCAGTCCCTCAACAGGGATCCTTCAGCCCCAGCATTTT. Its protein is CASSPSTGILQPQHF. Full variable domain (remainder filled in from reference TRBV28 and TRBJ1-5): DVKVTQSSRYLVKRTGEKVFLECVQDMDHENMFWYRQDPGLGLRLIYFSYDVKMKEKGDIPEGYSVSREKKERFSLILESASTNQTSMYLCASSPSTGILQPQHFGDGTRLSIL.

The chain couples TRBV27 to TRBJ1-1, with D possibly matching TRBD1 (5 bases). CDR1 is MNHEY, CDR2 SMNVEV, per germline (reference sequence). Trimming pared 3 bases from V and 4 bases from J, leaving 9 bases between. The CDR3 length is 13 residues. CDR3 region: CASSLGLLTEAFF. The DNA of the CDR3 is TGTGCCAGCAGTTTGGGACTACTCACTGAAGCTTTCTTT.

The rearrangement uses TRBV4-1 and TRBJ2-7; D ambiguous. The V and J ends lost 3 bases and 2 bases respectively, with 8 bases between them. CDR1 is MGHRA and CDR2 is YSYEKL in the germline V gene. The CDR3 is 13 amino acids. The CDR3 DNA is TGCGCCAGCAGCCATTACCTCACCTACGAGCAGTACTTC. Residues: CASSHYLTYEQYF.

The J gene is TRBJ2-2, the V gene TRBV28, with TRBD1 identical over 7 bases. Germline trimming cut 4 bases from V and 8 bases from J; bases unmatched to any gene: 7. Germline V gives CDR1 MDHEN, CDR2 SYDVKM. The CDR3 length is 14 residues. DNA of the CDR3: TGTGCCAGCAGTTCCAGGGGGAGAGGGGGGGAGCTGTTTTTT. Protein product: CASSSRGRGGELFF. The full variable domain, completed using reference TRBV28 and TRBJ2-2, is DVKVTQSSRYLVKRTGEKVFLECVQDMDHENMFWYRQDPGLGLRLIYFSYDVKMKEKGDIPEGYSVSREKKERFSLILESASTNQTSMYLCASSSRGRGGELFFGEGSRLTVL.

The chain joins TRBV6-5 to TRBJ2-2, with D perhaps matching TRBD1 (6 bases). The length of the CDR3 is 14 residues. Germline V CDR1 and CDR2: MNHEY, SVGAGI. V lost 7 bases and J 3 bases, leaving 12 bases between the germline ends. CDR3 sequence reads: CASNDGQYTGELFF. Written as DNA, the CDR3 is TGTGCCAGCAACGATGGACAGTACACCGGGGAGCTGTTTTTT.

V gene TRBV10-3 combines with J gene TRBJ1-2; D call uncertain. This CDR3 spans 12 amino acids. Germline V gene lookup returns CDR1 ENHRY and CDR2 SYGVKD. V was shortened by 0 bases and J by 8 bases, with 7 bases between the two germline ends. CDR3 nucleotides: TGTGCCATCAGTGAGTCGGAACGCGGCTACACCTTC. This sequence encodes CAISESERGYTF.

This clone appeared a single time. This chain links TRBV7-2 with TRBJ1-5; a possible D gene is TRBD1 (5 bases). Germline V CDR1 and CDR2: SGHTA, FQGNSA. This CDR3 spans 17 amino acids. V was pared by 0 bases and J by 2 bases, with 14 bases between. The CDR3 loop reads CASSLATGTGGNQPQHF. The CDR3 DNA is TGTGCCAGCAGCTTAGCGACCGGGACCGGGGGCAATCAGCCCCAGCATTTT.

This chain uses TRBV7-6 with TRBJ1-1, with 8 bases lining up with TRBD1. Per germline, CDR1 SGHVS and CDR2 FNYEAQ. J lost 2 bases, V lost 2 bases, and 7 bases had no gene match. There are 16 residues in the CDR3. CDR3 sequence (DNA): TGTGCCAGCAGCTTAATCGGACAGGGACCTAACACTGAAGCTTTCTTT. Amino acid sequence: CASSLIGQGPNTEAFF.

J is TRBJ2-2 and V is TRBV4-2; D is uncertain. Germline CDR1 is LGHNA and CDR2 is YNFKEQ. V was clipped by 6 bases and J by 6 bases, with 17 bases between them. The CDR3 is made up of 15 amino acids. The CDR3 DNA reads TGTGCCAGCAGGAACCTCTCTAACGGAGCCGGGGAGCTGTTTTTT. It is translated as CASRNLSNGAGELFF.

This clone was detected many times. The V call is TRBV3-1 (or the pseudogene TRBV3-2), the J call TRBJ2-7; D tentatively reads TRBD1 or TRBD2 (5 bases each). The CDR3 is 12 amino acids. Germline V CDR1 and CDR2: LGHDT, YNNKEL (reference sequence). V gave up 8 bases and J gave up 3 bases, with 11 bases separating them. This chain's CDR3 is CASQGGGYEQYF. In DNA form, the CDR3 reads TGTGCCAGCCAGGGCGGAGGCTACGAGCAGTACTTC.

Note on this clone: A far larger clone is only one base removed, so a read error is likely. The CDR3 protein is CASCWSYEQYF. DNA for the CDR3: TGTGCTAGTTGTTGGTCTTACGAGCAGTACTTC. The J gene is TRBJ2-7, the V gene TRBV12-5; unclear D gene. V was pared by 8 bases and J by 4 bases, with 9 bases between. This CDR3 is 11 amino acids long. Germline assignment: CDR1 LGHNT and CDR2 FRNRAP.

This clone was seen more than once but under ten times. The V and J genes are TRBV2 and TRBJ1-2; no clear D. The V gene lost 8 bases and the J gene lost 4 bases, with 14 bases spanning the gap. The germline V gene encodes CDR1 SNHLY and CDR2 FYNNEI. The CDR3 extends over 13 amino acids. Here the CDR3 DNA reads TGTGCCAGCCCGCCGGAGCTCACCTATGGCTACACCTTC. This translates into CASPPELTYGYTF.

The chain couples TRBV5-8 to TRBJ2-1; D not resolved. The CDR3 consists of 14 residues. Germline CDR1 SGHTS, CDR2 YDEGEE. The V end lost 4 bases, the J end lost 4 bases, and 12 bases lay between the germline ends. CDR3 sequence (DNA): TGTGCCAGCAGCCAGATTCCGGCTTACAATGAGCAGTTCTTC. Translating it yields CASSQIPAYNEQFF.

V is TRBV7-3 and J is TRBJ1-1; maybe TRBD1 (5 bases). Deletions cut 0 bases from V and 6 bases from J, with 8 bases between. The length of the CDR3 is 13 residues. Germline CDR1 is SGHTA and CDR2 is FQGTGA. The CDR3 protein is CASSLTLGAEAFF. In DNA form, the CDR3 reads TGTGCCAGCAGCTTAACTCTAGGGGCTGAAGCTTTCTTT.

The rearrangement joins TRBV27 to TRBJ1-1; D not certain. Germline V lookup: CDR1 MNHEY, CDR2 SMNVEV (reference sequence). Trimming shortened V by 5 bases and J by 6 bases, and 10 bases separated the two germline ends. The CDR3 contains 12 residues. As DNA, the CDR3 is TGTGCCAGCAGTACTTTCGGGGCTGAAGCTTTCTTT. As protein: CASSTFGAEAFF.

J is TRBJ2-5 and V is TRBV20-1; D tentatively reads TRBD1 or TRBD2 (5 bases each). The V and J ends lost 3 bases and 5 bases respectively, with 16 bases between them. Germline V CDR1 and CDR2: DFQATT, SNEGSKA (reference sequence). This CDR3 contains 14 residues. CDR3 bases: TGCAGTGCTAGTCCGAGAGGGGTTTGGGAGACCCAGTACTTC. Encoded protein: CSASPRGVWETQYF.

This clone came up once. The chain combines TRBV11-3 with TRBJ2-7; TRBD1 matches 8 bases. From germline, CDR1 is SGHNT and CDR2 YENEEA. The CDR3 extends over 14 amino acids. Trimming cost V 5 bases and J 1 base; bases outside gene matches: 4. The CDR3 loop is CASSIGQGSYEQYF. In DNA, the CDR3 is TGTGCCAGCAGCATTGGACAGGGATCCTACGAGCAGTACTTC.

The gene calls are TRBV5-4 and TRBJ2-7; D remains ambiguous. Germline CDR1 and CDR2: SGHNT and YYREEE (reference sequence). V dropped 3 bases and J dropped 2 bases, with 12 bases sitting between them. This CDR3 comprises 14 residues. CDR3 loop: CASSSGPTAYEQYF. DNA for the CDR3: TGTGCCAGCAGCTCTGGGCCCACCGCCTACGAGCAGTACTTC.

The chain has TRBV7-2 and TRBJ1-2, with TRBD1 matching over 7 bases. V shed 5 bases, J shed 3 bases, and the junction held 9 bases outside the gene matches. The CDR3 runs 15 residues. Germline lookup yields CDR1 SGHTA and CDR2 FQGNSA. CDR3 sequence (DNA): TGTGCCAGCAGCCCCCAAGGGGGCGTATACTATGGCTACACCTTC. Translated: CASSPQGGVYYGYTF.

V and J are TRBV18 and TRBJ2-5; 8 nucleotides match TRBD2. The V gene end was trimmed by 6 bases and the J gene end by 4 bases; junction bases not matched to a gene: 7. This CDR3 spans 14 amino acids. Germline CDR1 and CDR2: KGHSH and LQKENI. As DNA, the CDR3 is TGTGCCAGCTCCCCGAGCGGGGGAGCAGAGACCCAGTACTTC. It translates to CASSPSGGAETQYF.

V is TRBV7-2 and J is TRBJ1-3; tentative D call: TRBD1 (6 bases). V was cut by 1 base and J by 4 bases, with 8 bases left in between. CDR3 length equals 14 residues. Germline V CDR1 and CDR2: SGHTA, FQGNSA. CDR3: CASSLGTVGNTIYF. CDR3 nucleotides: TGTGCCAGCAGCTTAGGGACAGTCGGAAACACCATATATTTT.

The chain combines TRBV5-6 with TRBJ1-3; no clear D. Germline CDR1 SGHDT, CDR2 YYEEEE. The CDR3 has 16 amino acids. V was cut by 1 base and J by 0 bases, with 11 bases left in between. The CDR3 spells CASSLYGVDSGNTIYF. In DNA form, the CDR3 reads TGTGCCAGCAGCTTGTATGGAGTCGACTCTGGAAACACCATATATTTT.

V and J are TRBV3-1 (or the pseudogene TRBV3-2) and TRBJ1-1; D unresolved. Germline V gene data show CDR1 as LGHDT and CDR2 as YNNKEL (reference sequence). Trimming removed 0 bases from V and 1 base from J, with 6 bases in between. The CDR3 has 14 amino acids. CDR3 DNA sequence: TGTGCCAGCAGCCAAGATAACGCGAACACTGAAGCTTTCTTT. Translation gives CASSQDNANTEAFF.

V gene TRBV19 combines with J gene TRBJ2-7; TRBD1 matches at 8 bases. The CDR3 has 13 residues. V gave up 4 bases and J gave up 5 bases; unmatched junction bases: 4. CDR1 and CDR2 (germline): LNHDA, SQIVND (reference sequence). The CDR3 DNA follows: TGTGCCAGTAGTAGAGACAGGGGAGACGAGCAGTACTTC. Amino acids: CASSRDRGDEQYF.

This chain uses TRBV28 with TRBJ1-2; maybe TRBD1 (5 bases). The CDR3 loop spans 16 amino acids. Trimming removed 9 bases from V and 3 bases from J, with 23 bases in between. The V gene's germline CDR1 is MDHEN and CDR2 SYDVKM. CDR3 sequence: CASPFGGTAFYYGYTF. The CDR3 coding sequence is TGTGCCAGTCCCTTCGGGGGGACCGCCTTCTACTATGGCTACACCTTC.

This clone appeared a single time. The J gene is TRBJ2-5, the V gene TRBV7-9, with 8 bases aligning to TRBD1. CDR1 and CDR2 from the germline V gene are SEHNR and FQNEAQ (reference sequence). The CDR3 covers 15 residues. The V gene end was trimmed by 3 bases and the J gene end by 3 bases; junction bases not matched to a gene: 6. The CDR3 bases are TGTGCCAGCAGCTTCCGGACAGGGTCGGAAGAGACCCAGTACTTC. Protein product: CASSFRTGSEETQYF. Supplemented by reference TRBV7-9 and TRBJ2-5, the full variable domain reads DTGVSQNPRHKITKRGQNVTFRCDPISEHNRLYWYRQTLGQGPEFLTYFQNEAQLEKSRLLSDRFSAERPKGSFSTLEIQRTEQGDSAMYLCASSFRTGSEETQYFGPGTRLLVL.

The chain couples TRBV24-1 to TRBJ1-5; D uncertain. Deletions cut 3 bases from V and 2 bases from J, with 7 bases between. CDR3 length: 14 residues. Germline lookup yields CDR1 KGHDR and CDR2 SFDVKD. CDR3 sequence: CATSDEAGNQPQHF. The CDR3 DNA is TGTGCCACCAGTGATGAGGCTGGCAATCAGCCCCAGCATTTT.

The V call is TRBV2, the J call TRBJ1-5; no definite D call. This CDR3 has 13 residues. Trimming cost V 4 bases and J 5 bases, with 9 bases left between them. Germline loops: CDR1 SNHLY, CDR2 FYNNEI. The CDR3 coding sequence is TGTGCCAGCAGTGGGTGGCGCGATCAGCCCCAGCATTTT. Protein sequence: CASSGWRDQPQHF.